This T cell receptor beta chain was sequenced for a study of T-cell memory formation after mild COVID-19. Study summary: Among the donors, TCR clusters were largely specific to each donor. Study-wide results and limits: Clones shrinking between day 15 and 85 showed a balanced CD4/CD8 split, and those that grew later tilted toward CD4+.

One entry per CDR3 protein results from TCRdb running MiXCR on the 5' RACE reads. Of 200,000 to 250,000 distinct CDR3 sequences listed, about 10% are singletons. This clonotype occurred a few times. Its target is not known. This CDR3 is 12 amino acids long. Trimming removed 6 bases at V and 6 bases at J, with 11 bases between. The germline gives CDR1 MDHEN, CDR2 SYDVKM. The V gene is TRBV28, the J gene TRBJ2-5; maybe TRBD1 (6 bases). The sample was PBMCs or a T cell subset sorted from them (not recorded which). The source of this sequence is a man aged 18 to 35 who had mild COVID-19 (a few samples of this study predate the infection). Cell type and time point are not known. The CDR3 region has the DNA TGTGCCAGCAGGCAGGGGATAAAGACCCAGTACTTC. The encoded protein is CASRQGIKTQYF.